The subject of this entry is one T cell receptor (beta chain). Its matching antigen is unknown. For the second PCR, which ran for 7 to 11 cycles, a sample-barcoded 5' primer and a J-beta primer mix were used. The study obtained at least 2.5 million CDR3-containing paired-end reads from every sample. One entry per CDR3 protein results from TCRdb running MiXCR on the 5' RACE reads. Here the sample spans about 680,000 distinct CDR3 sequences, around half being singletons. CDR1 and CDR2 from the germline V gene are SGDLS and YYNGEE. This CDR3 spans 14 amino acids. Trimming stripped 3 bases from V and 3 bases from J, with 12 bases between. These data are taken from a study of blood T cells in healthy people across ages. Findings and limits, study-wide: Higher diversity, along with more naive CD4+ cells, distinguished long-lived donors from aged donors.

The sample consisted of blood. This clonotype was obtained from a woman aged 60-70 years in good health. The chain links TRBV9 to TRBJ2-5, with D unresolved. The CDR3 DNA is TGTGCCAGCAGCGGTGGTTGGGTTGAAGAGACCCAGTACTTC. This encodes CASSGGWVEETQYF.